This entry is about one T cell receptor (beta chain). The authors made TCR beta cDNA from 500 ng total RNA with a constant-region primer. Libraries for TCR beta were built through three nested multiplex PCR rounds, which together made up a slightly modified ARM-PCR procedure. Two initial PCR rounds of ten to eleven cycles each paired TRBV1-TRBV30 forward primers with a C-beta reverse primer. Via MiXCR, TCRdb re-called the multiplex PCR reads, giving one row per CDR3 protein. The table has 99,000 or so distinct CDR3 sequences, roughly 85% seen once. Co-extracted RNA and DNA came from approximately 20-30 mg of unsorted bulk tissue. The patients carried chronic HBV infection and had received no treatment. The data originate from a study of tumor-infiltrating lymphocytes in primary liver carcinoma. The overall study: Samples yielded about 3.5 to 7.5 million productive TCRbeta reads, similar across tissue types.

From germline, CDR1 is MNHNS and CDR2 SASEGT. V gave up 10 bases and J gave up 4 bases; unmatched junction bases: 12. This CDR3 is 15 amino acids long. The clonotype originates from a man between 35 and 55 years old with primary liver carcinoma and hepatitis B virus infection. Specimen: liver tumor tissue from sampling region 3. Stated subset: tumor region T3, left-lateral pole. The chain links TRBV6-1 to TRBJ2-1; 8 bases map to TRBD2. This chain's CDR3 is CATSEDAGGYNEQFF. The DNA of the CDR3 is TGTGCCACAAGTGAAGATGCGGGAGGATACAATGAGCAGTTCTTC.